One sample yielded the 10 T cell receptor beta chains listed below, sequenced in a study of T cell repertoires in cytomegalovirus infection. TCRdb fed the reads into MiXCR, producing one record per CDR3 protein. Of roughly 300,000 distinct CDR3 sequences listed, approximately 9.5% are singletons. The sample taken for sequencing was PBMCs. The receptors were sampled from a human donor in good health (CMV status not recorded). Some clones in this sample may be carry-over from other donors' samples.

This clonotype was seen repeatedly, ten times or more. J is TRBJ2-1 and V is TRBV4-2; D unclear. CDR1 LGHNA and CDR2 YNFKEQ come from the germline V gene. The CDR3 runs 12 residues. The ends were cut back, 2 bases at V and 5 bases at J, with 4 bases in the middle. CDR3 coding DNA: TGTGCCAGCAGCCAATCTAACAATGAGCAGTTCTTC. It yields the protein CASSQSNNEQFF.

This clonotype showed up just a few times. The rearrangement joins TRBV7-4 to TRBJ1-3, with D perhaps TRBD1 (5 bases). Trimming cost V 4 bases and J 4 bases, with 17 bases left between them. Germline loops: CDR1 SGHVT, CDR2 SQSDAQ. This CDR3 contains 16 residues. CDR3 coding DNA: TGTGCCAGCAGCTCCCGCGGGACGGCGGGCGGAAACACCATATATTTT. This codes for CASSSRGTAGGNTIYF.

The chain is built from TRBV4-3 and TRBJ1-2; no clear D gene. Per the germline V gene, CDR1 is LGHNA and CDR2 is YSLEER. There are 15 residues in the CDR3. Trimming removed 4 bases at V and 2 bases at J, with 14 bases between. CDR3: CASSPRGGSNYGYTF. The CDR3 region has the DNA TGCGCCAGCAGCCCCCGTGGAGGATCCAACTATGGCTACACCTTC.

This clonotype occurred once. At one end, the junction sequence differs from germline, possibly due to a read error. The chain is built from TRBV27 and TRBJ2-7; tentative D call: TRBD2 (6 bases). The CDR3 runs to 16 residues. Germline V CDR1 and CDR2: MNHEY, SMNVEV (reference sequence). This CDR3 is CGSRLTGLLNSYEQYF. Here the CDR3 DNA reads TGTGGCAGCAGATTAACGGGACTCTTAAACTCCTACGAGCAGTACTTC.

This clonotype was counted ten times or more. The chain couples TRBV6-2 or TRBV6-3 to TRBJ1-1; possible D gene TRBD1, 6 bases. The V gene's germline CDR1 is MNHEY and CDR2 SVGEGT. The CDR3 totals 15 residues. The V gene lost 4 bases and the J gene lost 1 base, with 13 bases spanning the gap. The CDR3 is CASSLQGVGNTEAFF. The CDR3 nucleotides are TGTGCCAGCAGTTTACAGGGAGTCGGGAACACTGAAGCTTTCTTT.

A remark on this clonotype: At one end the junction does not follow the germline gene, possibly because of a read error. The CDR3 here is CASSYSLAHEQYF. The CDR3 DNA follows: TGTGCCAGCAGCTACTCACTAGCACACGAGCAGTACTTC. The chain combines TRBV6-2 or TRBV6-3 with TRBJ2-7; D is possibly TRBD2 (6 bases). Looked up from germline, CDR1 is MNHEY and CDR2 is SVGEGT. This CDR3 region has 13 residues.

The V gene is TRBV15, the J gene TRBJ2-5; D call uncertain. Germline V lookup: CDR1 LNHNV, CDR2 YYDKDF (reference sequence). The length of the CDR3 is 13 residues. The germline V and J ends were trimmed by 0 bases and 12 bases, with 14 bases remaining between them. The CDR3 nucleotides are TGTGCCACCAGCAGAGACCTCGGACGGGCGAAGTACTTC. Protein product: CATSRDLGRAKYF.

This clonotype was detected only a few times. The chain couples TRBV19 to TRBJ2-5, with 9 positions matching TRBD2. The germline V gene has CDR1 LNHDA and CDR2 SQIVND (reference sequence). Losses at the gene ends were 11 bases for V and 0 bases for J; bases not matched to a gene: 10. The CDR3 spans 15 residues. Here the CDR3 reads CACSRTSAHQETQYF. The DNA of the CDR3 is TGTGCCTGTTCCCGGACTAGCGCCCACCAAGAGACCCAGTACTTC.

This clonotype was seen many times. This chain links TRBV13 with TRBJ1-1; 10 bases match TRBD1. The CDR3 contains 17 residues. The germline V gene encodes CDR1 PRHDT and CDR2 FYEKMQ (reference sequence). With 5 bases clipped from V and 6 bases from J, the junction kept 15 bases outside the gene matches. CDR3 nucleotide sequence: TGTGCCAGCAGCCCTCGAGCCAGGACAGGGGGTAGGGCTGAAGCTTTCTTT. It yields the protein CASSPRARTGGRAEAFF. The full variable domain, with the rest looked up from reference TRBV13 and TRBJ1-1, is AAGVIQSPRHLIKEKRETATLKCYPIPRHDTVYWYQQGPGQDPQFLISFYEKMQSDKGSIPDRFSAQQFSDYHSELNMSSLELGDSALYFCASSPRARTGGRAEAFFGQGTRLTVV.

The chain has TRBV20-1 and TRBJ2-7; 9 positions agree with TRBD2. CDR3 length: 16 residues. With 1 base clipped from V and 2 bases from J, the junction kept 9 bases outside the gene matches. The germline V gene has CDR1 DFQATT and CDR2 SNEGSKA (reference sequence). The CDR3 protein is CSARGLLGGRAYEQYF. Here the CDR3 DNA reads TGCAGTGCTAGAGGATTGCTGGGCGGGAGGGCCTACGAGCAGTACTTC.